These 27 T cell receptor beta chains were all obtained from the same sample, sequenced in a study of cytomegalovirus exposure and HLA in healthy donors. Generated by immunoSEQ multiplex PCR, the TCRdb table keeps only in-frame clones and is missing some. The table lists 67,000 or so clones, over 85% of them singletons. The sequenced sample was PBMCs. Source of these receptors: a man aged 18 to 30 in good health and CMV-seropositive.

The rearrangement links TRBV7-8 to TRBJ2-7, with 9 bases identical to TRBD1. There are 15 residues in the CDR3. CDR1 and CDR2 (germline): SGHVS, FQNEAQ. The junction had 9 bases not matched to a gene; V was cut back by 5 bases and J by 4 bases. The CDR3 is CASSVGPQGAYEQYF. The CDR3 DNA is TGTGCCAGCAGCGTAGGCCCACAGGGGGCTTACGAGCAGTACTTC.

This chain links TRBV6-1 with TRBJ2-7; D gene unclear. The V gene's germline CDR1 is MNHNS and CDR2 SASEGT. Trimming removed 3 bases at V and 2 bases at J, with 17 bases between. This CDR3 contains 16 residues. CDR3 sequence reads: CASSDFLNGGTYEQYF. The CDR3, as DNA: TGTGCCAGCAGTGATTTCTTGAATGGCGGAACCTACGAGCAGTACTTC.

This clone was recorded only once. The chain couples TRBV6-6 to TRBJ1-1; maybe TRBD1 (5 bases). V lost 6 bases and J 11 bases, leaving 13 bases between the germline ends. CDR3 size: 11 residues. Germline CDR1 MNHNY, CDR2 SVGAGI (reference sequence). The CDR3 loop reads CASSLGGLAFF. DNA of the CDR3: TGTGCCAGCAGCCTCGGGGGGTTGGCTTTCTTT.

V usage is TRBV7-9 and J usage is TRBJ2-1; 13 nucleotides align to TRBD2. Germline V gene sequence: CDR1 SEHNR, CDR2 FQNEAQ (reference sequence). V dropped 4 bases and J dropped 10; count of bases not matched to a gene: 7. This CDR3 has 15 amino acids. The CDR3 DNA is TGTGCCAGCAGCTCGGGACTAGCGGGATTACGGGAGCAGTTCTTC. The encoded protein is CASSSGLAGLREQFF.

The chain recombines TRBV19 with TRBJ1-5, with D uncertain. V shed 2 bases and J shed 4 bases, with 12 bases lying between them. Germline loops: CDR1 LNHDA, CDR2 SQIVND (reference sequence). This CDR3 comprises 15 residues. The CDR3 region has the DNA TGTGCCAGTAGTATATCGTCCCAGACTAATCAGCCCCAGCATTTT. This encodes CASSISSQTNQPQHF.

The rearrangement uses TRBV14 and TRBJ2-7; 7 nucleotides agree with TRBD1. The germline V gene has CDR1 SGHDN and CDR2 FVKESK. The CDR3 totals 15 residues. V trimming: 3 bases; J trimming: 3 bases; junction bases outside the gene matches: 8. The CDR3: CASSHLTGTDYEQYF. The CDR3 nucleotides read TGTGCCAGCAGCCATCTTACCGGGACAGACTACGAGCAGTACTTC.

V gene TRBV18 combines with J gene TRBJ2-2; maybe TRBD1 (5 bases). The CDR3 totals 15 residues. From germline, CDR1 is KGHSH and CDR2 LQKENI. V gave up 1 base and J gave up 4 bases, with 10 bases separating them. The CDR3 spells CASSPQDRSTGELFF. The DNA of the CDR3 is TGTGCCAGCTCACCACAAGACAGATCCACCGGGGAGCTGTTTTTT.

The rearrangement joins TRBV7-9 to TRBJ2-7; 8 bases map to TRBD1. The CDR3 contains 14 residues. V trimming: 5 bases; J trimming: 4 bases; junction bases outside the gene matches: 7. Per the germline V gene, CDR1 is SEHNR and CDR2 is FQNEAQ (reference sequence). CDR3 sequence (DNA): TGTGCCAGCAGCAAACAGGGGGGCCCTTACGAGCAGTACTTC. Translated: CASSKQGGPYEQYF.

The CDR3, as DNA: TGCGCCAGCAGTCGGGTCCCATGGGGGGGCTATGGCTACACCTTC. Translating gives CASSRVPWGGYGYTF. V and J are TRBV4-1 and TRBJ1-2, with a tentative D call TRBD1 (5 bases). Trimming cost V 6 bases and J 4 bases, with 18 bases left between them. This CDR3 has 15 residues. CDR1 and CDR2 from the germline V gene are MGHRA and YSYEKL.

The chain couples TRBV9 to TRBJ2-7; 10 bases align to TRBD1. The J segment lost 7 bases and the V segment lost 0 bases, leaving 10 bases of the junction unmatched. Germline loops: CDR1 SGDLS, CDR2 YYNGEE. This CDR3 comprises 16 residues. CDR3: CASSVGAGTGVSEQYF. CDR3 coding DNA: TGTGCCAGCAGCGTAGGGGCCGGGACAGGGGTTTCAGAGCAGTACTTC.

CDR3 in amino acids: CASSLLRQGAEQYF. CDR3 sequence (DNA): TGTGCCAGCAGCCTACTTCGACAGGGAGCCGAGCAGTACTTC. The rearrangement joins TRBV7-2 to TRBJ2-7, with 7 bases lining up with TRBD1. Trimming cost V 5 bases and J 6 bases; bases outside gene matches: 10. Germline CDR1 and CDR2: SGHTA and FQGNSA. CDR3 length: 14 residues.

CDR3 in DNA: TGTGCCAGCAGCCAGGGGTTGCCCGGTGTGACGGCCAAAAACATTCAGTACTTC. This translates into CASSQGLPGVTAKNIQYF. The chain couples TRBV7-9 to TRBJ2-4; D may be TRBD1 (6 bases). Germline assignment: CDR1 SEHNR and CDR2 FQNEAQ (reference sequence). This CDR3 spans 18 amino acids. With 5 bases removed from V and 1 base from J, the gap between germline ends came to 21 bases.

V gene TRBV5-4 combines with J gene TRBJ2-7; 9 nucleotides match TRBD2. The CDR3 has 16 amino acids. Germline loops: CDR1 SGHNT, CDR2 YYREEE (reference sequence). V gave up 3 bases and J gave up 2 bases; unmatched junction bases: 9. The CDR3: CASSSGLAGVAYEQYF. In nucleotides, the CDR3 is TGTGCCAGCAGCTCGGGATTAGCGGGAGTAGCCTACGAGCAGTACTTC. The full variable domain, rest sourced from reference TRBV5-4 and TRBJ2-7, is ETGVTQSPTHLIKTRGQQVTLRCSSQSGHNTVSWYQQALGQGPQFIFQYYREEENGRGNFPPRFSGLQFPNYSSELNVNALELDDSALYLCASSSGLAGVAYEQYFGPGTRLTVT.

The V and J genes are TRBV28 and TRBJ2-5; unclear D gene. The CDR3 is 14 residues long. V was shortened by 2 bases and J by 2 bases, with 9 bases between the two germline ends. Germline V lookup: CDR1 MDHEN, CDR2 SYDVKM. This CDR3 is CASSLPPVQETQYF. DNA of the CDR3: TGTGCCAGCAGTTTACCTCCAGTACAAGAGACCCAGTACTTC.

V gene TRBV5-8 combines with J gene TRBJ2-1; TRBD1 matches at 7 bases. J gave up 8 bases and V 4 bases, and 9 bases lay outside the gene matches. This CDR3 has 14 residues. Germline-derived CDR1 and CDR2 are SGHTS and YDEGEE. CDR3 sequence (DNA): TGTGCCAGCAGCGAGGGACAGACCTTGGATGAGCAGTTCTTC. Translating gives CASSEGQTLDEQFF. Combining the CDR3 with reference TRBV5-8 and TRBJ2-1 gives the whole variable domain EAGVTQSPTHLIKTRGQQATLRCSPISGHTSVYWYQQALGLGLQFLLWYDEGEERNRGNFPPRFSGRQFPNYSSELNVNALELEDSALYLCASSEGQTLDEQFFGPGTRLTVL.

This clone was observed once. As DNA, the CDR3 is TGTGCCAGCAGCCCGGGACAGGGCTCTCTCGAGCAGTACTTC. It is translated as CASSPGQGSLEQYF. The V gene is TRBV5-6, the J gene TRBJ2-7; TRBD1 matches at 9 bases. The CDR3 loop spans 14 amino acids. The germline V gene has CDR1 SGHDT and CDR2 YYEEEE. V shed 4 bases, J shed 6 bases, and the junction held 8 bases outside the gene matches.

This clone is a singleton in its sample. The chain is built from TRBV5-6 and TRBJ1-2; D unclear. Germline lookup yields CDR1 SGHDT and CDR2 YYEEEE. The CDR3 runs to 12 residues. The V end lost 3 bases, the J end lost 4 bases, and 7 bases lay between the germline ends. CDR3 sequence (DNA): TGTGCCAGCAGCTCTCCTTCCTATGGCTACACCTTC. Encoded protein: CASSSPSYGYTF.

The chain links TRBV9 to TRBJ1-1; the D is unclear. V was cut by 0 bases and J by 2 bases, with 5 bases left in between. Germline CDR1 SGDLS, CDR2 YYNGEE. CDR3 length equals 13 residues. The CDR3 sequence is CASSVAVNTEAFF. The CDR3 DNA reads as TGTGCCAGCAGCGTAGCAGTAAACACTGAAGCTTTCTTT. The full variable domain, with the rest looked up from reference TRBV9 and TRBJ1-1, is DSGVTQTPKHLITATGQRVTLRCSPRSGDLSVYWYQQSLDQGLQFLIQYYNGEERAKGNILERFSAQQFPDLHSELNLSSLELGDSALYFCASSVAVNTEAFFGQGTRLTVV.

J is TRBJ2-7 and V is TRBV5-5; D may be TRBD1 (5 bases). The V and J ends lost 2 bases and 4 bases respectively, with 10 bases between them. Germline CDR1 is SGHKS and CDR2 is YYEKEE (reference sequence). The CDR3 has 13 amino acids. The CDR3 loop is CASSLPRDYEQYF. CDR3 DNA: TGTGCCAGCAGCTTACCCAGGGATTACGAGCAGTACTTC.

This chain connects TRBV6-1 to TRBJ1-2; 8 bases fit TRBD1. There are 14 residues in the CDR3. Trimming removed 6 bases from V and 7 bases from J; junction bases left unmatched: 10. The germline V gene has CDR1 MNHNS and CDR2 SASEGT. The CDR3 sequence: CASSRTGFISGYTF. CDR3 nucleotide sequence: TGTGCCAGCAGCAGGACAGGGTTCATTAGTGGCTACACCTTC.

The gene calls are TRBV6-6 and TRBJ2-5; 7 nucleotides agree with TRBD2. The CDR3 has 14 residues. Germline loops: CDR1 MNHNY, CDR2 SVGAGI (reference sequence). Trimming took 4 bases from V and 5 from J; bases not matched to a gene: 7. The chain's CDR3 is CASSSGLEEETQYF. As DNA, the CDR3 is TGTGCCAGCAGTTCCGGACTAGAGGAGGAGACCCAGTACTTC.

This clone was seen just once. The rearrangement links TRBV10-2 to TRBJ1-4; no clear D gene. Per the germline V gene, CDR1 is WSHSY and CDR2 is SAAADI. Trimming pared 7 bases from V and 0 bases from J, leaving 6 bases between. CDR3 length equals 13 residues. Written as DNA, the CDR3 is TGCGCCAGCAAGCTAGCAACTAATGAAAAACTGTTTTTT. It encodes CASKLATNEKLFF.

The CDR3 here is CASSLYPGGKETQYF. CDR3 sequence (DNA): TGCGCCAGCAGCTTGTATCCGGGGGGGAAGGAGACCCAGTACTTC. The rearrangement links TRBV5-1 to TRBJ2-5; TRBD2 agrees at 8 bases. There are 15 residues in the CDR3. Per the germline V gene, CDR1 is SGHRS and CDR2 is YFSETQ. J was trimmed by 5 bases and V by 1 base; bases with no gene match: 7.

The chain links TRBV7-9 to TRBJ1-3; no firm D call. V gave up 1 base and J gave up 3 bases, with 10 bases separating them. Germline V gene lookup returns CDR1 SEHNR and CDR2 FQNEAQ (reference sequence). The CDR3 is 15 amino acids. CDR3 protein: CASSLGVLFGNTIYF. The CDR3, as DNA: TGTGCCAGCAGCTTAGGCGTACTCTTTGGAAACACCATATATTTT.

The chain employs TRBV7-9 and TRBJ2-1; 8 nucleotides agree with TRBD1. Trimming removed 5 bases from V and 6 bases from J; junction bases left unmatched: 9. Per the germline V gene, CDR1 is SEHNR and CDR2 is FQNEAQ (reference sequence). There are 15 residues in the CDR3. The CDR3 sequence: CASSRQGLIPNEQFF. The CDR3, as DNA: TGTGCCAGCAGCCGACAGGGGCTAATCCCCAATGAGCAGTTCTTC.

The chain carries TRBV10-3 and TRBJ1-5, with 10 bases fitting TRBD1. J lost 7 bases, V lost 10 bases, and 13 bases had no gene match. The CDR3 spans 15 residues. Germline CDR1 is ENHRY and CDR2 is SYGVKD. The CDR3: CATSSRDRGRQPQHF. The CDR3 DNA reads TGTGCCACCTCCTCCCGGGACAGGGGTAGGCAGCCCCAGCATTTT.

The V call is TRBV5-1, the J call TRBJ2-3, with 14 nucleotides matching TRBD2. V lost 7 bases to trimming and J lost 3 bases; unmatched junction nucleotides: 4. This CDR3 has 15 residues. Germline assignment: CDR1 SGHRS and CDR2 YFSETQ. The CDR3 is CASRGTSGSTDTQYF. The CDR3 DNA is TGCGCCAGCCGAGGGACTAGCGGGAGTACAGATACGCAGTATTTT.